This TCR beta chain was identified during a study of cytomegalovirus exposure and HLA in healthy donors. The study's findings and limits: In a later analysis, TCR beta V- and J-gene trimming was associated with a missense DCLRE1C variant.

Points on this clone: Its matching antigen is unknown.

PCR primers comprised 60 Vbeta and 13 Jbeta primers. Data came from immunoSEQ multiplex PCR; TCRdb stores just in-frame clones and leaves some out. The sample is made up of some 33,000 clones, and the top ten hold 4.8% of it. The germline gives CDR1 SGHVS, CDR2 FQNEAQ. The CDR3 extends over 13 amino acids. V was cut by 1 base and J by 3 bases, with 7 bases left in between. Source material: PBMCs. The chain links TRBV7-8 to TRBJ2-7; D is uncertain. The sequence was collected from a female donor in good health and CMV-seronegative. The CDR3 is CASSLVPGYEQYF. DNA for the CDR3: TGTGCCAGCAGCTTAGTTCCCGGCTACGAGCAGTACTTC. Looking up the rest from reference TRBV7-8 and TRBJ2-7 gives the full variable domain: GAGVSQSPRYKVAKRGQDVALRCDPISGHVSLFWYQQALGQGPEFLTYFQNEAQLDKSGLPSDRFFAERPEGSVSTLKIQRTQQEDSAVYLCASSLVPGYEQYFGPGTRLTVT.